This T cell receptor beta chain was captured in a study of T cell responses to AZD1222 COVID-19 vaccine. Across the whole study: Pooled in the analysis were second doses at about 4 or about 12 weeks.

TCRdb's copy holds only in-frame clones and misses some; the assay was immunoSEQ multiplex PCR. The sample consists of about 150,000 clones, 90% of them appearing once. The source of this sequence is an adult in good health. The sample was peripheral blood, taken on day 0 of AZD1222 vaccination.

The CDR3 DNA follows: TGTGCCAGCAGCCCCCTGGGGGCCTACGAGCAGTACTTC. It translates to CASSPLGAYEQYF. J is TRBJ2-7 and V is TRBV13; D tentatively reads TRBD1 or TRBD2 (5 bases each). Trimming removed 5 bases from V and 2 bases from J, with 10 bases in between. Per the germline V gene, CDR1 is PRHDT and CDR2 is FYEKMQ (reference sequence). This CDR3 is built from 13 residues.